The 32 T cell receptor beta chains presented below share a single source sample, sequenced in a study of T cell responses to AZD1222 COVID-19 vaccine (dated by TCRdb to the early 2020s). Libraries came from the immunoSEQ multiplex PCR assay. Entries here come from immuneACCESS through TCRdb and include only in-frame sequences with V and J called. Some clones fail to appear in such tables; in the studies checked, an unresolved V gene covers under half of the shortfall, and the cause of the remainder is unknown. This sample is represented by 150,000 or so clones; over 85% of them were singletons. Around 0.9% of the sample is taken by the ten largest. The sample's time point label is to be understood as: baseline before first vaccination. In light of the paper, this sample's treatment or condition label describes: meningococcal conjugate vaccine given as trial control. This specimen consisted of peripheral blood, obtained on day 0 of MenACWY control vaccination. The receptors stem from an adult in good health.

The chain is built from TRBV4-1 and TRBJ1-5; D is possibly TRBD1 (5 bases). Germline-derived CDR1 and CDR2 are MGHRA and YSYEKL. The CDR3 has 16 amino acids. Trimming left V 3 bases short and J 4 bases short, with 16 bases between. CDR3 region: CASSQDRDRWNQPQHF. The CDR3 bases are TGCGCCAGCAGCCAGGATCGGGACCGCTGGAATCAGCCCCAGCATTTT.

The V call is TRBV9, the J call TRBJ2-3; D is ambiguous. V was cut by 3 bases and J by 2 bases, with 7 bases left in between. This CDR3 contains 13 residues. Germline lookup yields CDR1 SGDLS and CDR2 YYNGEE. CDR3 nucleotide sequence: TGTGCCAGCAGCGAACGGATCACAGATACGCAGTATTTT. This codes for CASSERITDTQYF.

The V and J genes are TRBV4-3 and TRBJ2-6; no clear D. The germline V gene encodes CDR1 LGHNA and CDR2 YSLEER. This CDR3 is 16 amino acids long. V was shortened by 0 bases and J by 0 bases, with 6 bases between the two germline ends. CDR3 nucleotide sequence: TGCGCCAGCAGCCAAGATTTAAGCTCTGGGGCCAACGTCCTGACTTTC. Translation gives CASSQDLSSGANVLTF.

The V gene is TRBV25-1, the J gene TRBJ1-1, with 9 bases matching TRBD1. With 4 bases clipped from V and 6 bases from J, the junction kept 6 bases outside the gene matches. Germline V gene lookup returns CDR1 MGHDK and CDR2 SYGVNS. There are 14 residues in the CDR3. CDR3 loop: CASSALRDRAEAFF. Written as DNA, the CDR3 is TGTGCCAGCAGTGCCCTCCGGGACAGGGCTGAAGCTTTCTTT. Using reference TRBV25-1 and TRBJ1-1 for the parts outside the CDR3, the full variable domain is EADIYQTPRYLVIGTGKKITLECSQTMGHDKMYWYQQDPGMELHLIHYSYGVNSTEKGDLSSESTVSRIRTEHFPLTLESARPSHTSQYLCASSALRDRAEAFFGQGTRLTVV.

The chain uses TRBV13 and TRBJ1-2, with a possible D match to TRBD1 (5 bases). The CDR3 is 16 residues long. Germline values: CDR1 PRHDT, CDR2 FYEKMQ (reference sequence). Trimming took 0 bases from V and 4 from J, leaving 15 bases between them. The CDR3 sequence: CASSLGPPAGPYGYTF. The CDR3, as DNA: TGTGCCAGCAGCTTAGGCCCTCCCGCAGGGCCCTATGGCTACACCTTC.

The chain links TRBV9 to TRBJ1-4, with 10 bases matching TRBD1. The CDR3 is made up of 14 amino acids. Germline V lookup: CDR1 SGDLS, CDR2 YYNGEE. V lost 3 bases, J lost 8 bases, and 4 bases stayed unmatched. The DNA of the CDR3 is TGTGCCAGCAGCGCTGGACAGGGGGACGAAAAACTGTTTTTT. Its protein is CASSAGQGDEKLFF.

The chain uses TRBV7-3 and TRBJ2-5, with unresolved D. CDR3 size: 13 residues. The germline CDR1 and CDR2 sequences are SGHTA and FQGTGA. Trimming cost V 6 bases and J 3 bases, with 11 bases left between them. The CDR3 is CASSPRREETQYF. CDR3 DNA: TGTGCCAGCAGTCCCCGTCGGGAAGAGACCCAGTACTTC.

V usage is TRBV9 and J usage is TRBJ2-7; D remains ambiguous. Germline V gives CDR1 SGDLS, CDR2 YYNGEE. The germline V and J ends were trimmed by 1 base and 0 bases, with 8 bases remaining between them. The CDR3 totals 14 residues. The DNA of the CDR3 is TGTGCCAGCAGCGTAAAGGGTGACTCCTACGAGCAGTACTTC. Protein sequence: CASSVKGDSYEQYF.

CDR3 loop: CSALAGYGYTF. Here the CDR3 DNA reads TGCAGTGCCCTAGCCGGCTATGGCTACACCTTC. The chain uses TRBV20-1 and TRBJ1-2; D gene unclear. Germline V gene data show CDR1 as DFQATT and CDR2 as SNEGSKA (reference sequence). V was trimmed by 6 bases and J by 4 bases, leaving 9 bases between them. The CDR3 contains 11 residues.

This clone was seen once. This sequence joins TRBV6-5 and TRBJ1-2; maybe TRBD1 (6 bases). The CDR3 consists of 14 residues. Trimming shortened V by 6 bases and J by 4 bases, and 15 bases separated the two germline ends. CDR1 MNHEY and CDR2 SVGAGI come from the germline V gene. CDR3 bases: TGTGCCAGCAGATCATTTCAGGGGAGCTATGGCTACACCTTC. As protein: CASRSFQGSYGYTF.

V is TRBV19 and J is TRBJ1-1; 8 positions match TRBD1. This CDR3 contains 14 residues. With V trimmed by 6 bases and J by 1 base, 4 bases remained unmatched. Germline CDR1 is LNHDA and CDR2 is SQIVND (reference sequence). CDR3 loop: CASSHDRGNTEAFF. DNA of the CDR3: TGTGCCAGTAGCCACGACAGGGGGAACACTGAAGCTTTCTTT.

This clone was counted a single time. The genes are TRBV7-3 and TRBJ1-1; a weak D match, TRBD1 (6 bases). Trimming left V 0 bases short and J 3 bases short, with 8 bases between. The CDR3 totals 14 residues. CDR1 and CDR2 (germline): SGHTA, FQGTGA. CDR3 residues: CASSLTGGDTEAFF. In DNA form, the CDR3 reads TGTGCCAGCAGCTTAACGGGGGGCGACACTGAAGCTTTCTTT.

In the case of this clone: The sample carries other DNA sequences with the same CDR3. The chain carries TRBV12-3 or TRBV12-4 and TRBJ1-4; D might be TRBD1 (5 bases). The CDR3 totals 13 residues. V lost 3 bases to trimming and J lost 4 bases, with 6 bases between them. The CDR3 DNA reads as TGTGCCAGCAGTTTCGGGGGTAATGAAAAACTGTTTTTT. This translates into CASSFGGNEKLFF.

The rearrangement joins TRBV28 to TRBJ1-2; TRBD1 matches at 9 bases. V lost 3 bases and J lost 5; bases outside the gene matches: 4. Germline assignment: CDR1 MDHEN and CDR2 SYDVKM. This CDR3 has 14 residues. CDR3 bases: TGTGCCAGCAGTTTTCCCGGGACAGGGTATGGCTACACCTTC. It translates to CASSFPGTGYGYTF.

The chain combines TRBV5-1 with TRBJ1-2; D perhaps matches TRBD1 (5 bases). The length of the CDR3 is 16 residues. Germline CDR1 SGHRS, CDR2 YFSETQ. V was clipped by 2 bases and J by 5 bases, with 19 bases between them. This CDR3 reads CASSLAPARDRYGYTF. CDR3 nucleotide sequence: TGCGCCAGCAGCTTAGCTCCGGCTCGTGACAGATATGGCTACACCTTC.

The chain recombines TRBV2 with TRBJ1-1; 7 bases agree with TRBD1. Per the germline V gene, CDR1 is SNHLY and CDR2 is FYNNEI. V was clipped by 10 bases and J by 0 bases; unmatched bases: 5. CDR3 size: 13 residues. CDR3 nucleotide sequence: TGTGCCAATGGACAGGACATGAACACTGAAGCTTTCTTT. Translated, it gives CANGQDMNTEAFF.

The chain couples TRBV3-1 (or the pseudogene TRBV3-2) to TRBJ2-7; D is ambiguous. Germline CDR1 LGHDT, CDR2 YNNKEL (reference sequence). The CDR3 is made up of 13 amino acids. Trimming left V 1 base short and J 3 bases short, with 7 bases between. DNA for the CDR3: TGTGCCAGCAGCCAAGGGCTGTACTACGAGCAGTACTTC. Residues: CASSQGLYYEQYF.

The chain recombines TRBV12-3 or TRBV12-4 with TRBJ1-3; D gene unclear. Trimming removed 2 bases at V and 2 bases at J, with 4 bases between. The CDR3 spans 13 residues. CDR3 bases: TGTGCCAGCAGTTTATGGGCTGGAAACACCATATATTTT. The encoded protein is CASSLWAGNTIYF.

This chain links TRBV19 with TRBJ2-7; D gene uncertain. CDR1 LNHDA and CDR2 SQIVND come from the germline V gene (reference sequence). The CDR3 is made up of 12 amino acids. V gave up 6 bases and J gave up 3 bases, with 9 bases separating them. CDR3 sequence: CASSTASYEQYF. CDR3 sequence (DNA): TGTGCCAGTAGCACCGCGAGCTACGAGCAGTACTTC.

Here the CDR3 reads CASSQDPVRRVREQYF. The CDR3 nucleotides are TGTGCCAGCAGCCAAGATCCCGTGAGGCGGGTTAGAGAGCAGTACTTC. This chain links TRBV3-1 (or the pseudogene TRBV3-2) with TRBJ2-7; perhaps TRBD2 as D (5 bases). CDR1 and CDR2 (germline): LGHDT, YNNKEL (reference sequence). The CDR3 covers 16 residues. Trimming stripped 0 bases from V and 7 bases from J, with 19 bases between.

This sequence joins TRBV30 and TRBJ1-4, with D uncertain. The CDR3 extends over 12 amino acids. V was cut by 3 bases and J by 7 bases, with 9 bases left in between. Germline CDR1 is GTSNPN and CDR2 is SVGIG (reference sequence). The CDR3 here is CAWRSVGEKLFF. CDR3 sequence (DNA): TGTGCCTGGAGATCGGTGGGTGAAAAACTGTTTTTT.

V and J are TRBV19 and TRBJ2-2; D is tentatively TRBD1 or TRBD2 (6 bases each). V lost 1 base and J lost 0, with 9 bases in between. CDR3 length: 16 amino acids. The germline V gene has CDR1 LNHDA and CDR2 SQIVND (reference sequence). In DNA form, the CDR3 reads TGTGCCAGTAGTATAGTGAGGGGGGCGAACACCGGGGAGCTGTTTTTT. This translates into CASSIVRGANTGELFF.

The V call is TRBV7-2, the J call TRBJ1-1; no clear D. Per the germline V gene, CDR1 is SGHTA and CDR2 is FQGNSA. The CDR3 loop spans 13 amino acids. The V end lost 2 bases, the J end lost 6 bases, and 10 bases lay between the germline ends. CDR3 coding DNA: TGTGCCAGCAGCTTAAGGAGGGTCTCTGAAGCTTTCTTT. Its protein product is CASSLRRVSEAFF.

V gene TRBV7-9 combines with J gene TRBJ1-2; D remains ambiguous. CDR1 SEHNR and CDR2 FQNEAQ come from the germline V gene (reference sequence). This CDR3 has 14 residues. Trimming shortened V by 4 bases and J by 2 bases, and 11 bases separated the two germline ends. The CDR3 spells CASSSRTVNYGYTF. The DNA for the CDR3 is TGTGCCAGCAGCTCGAGGACGGTGAACTATGGCTACACCTTC.

The rearrangement joins TRBV19 to TRBJ2-3; D unresolved. The CDR3 consists of 12 residues. The germline V gene encodes CDR1 LNHDA and CDR2 SQIVND (reference sequence). V lost 3 bases, J lost 6 bases, and 7 bases lay in between. The CDR3 here is CASSIRFDTQYF. The CDR3 bases are TGTGCCAGTAGTATCAGATTCGATACGCAGTATTTT. The variable domain in full, completed from reference TRBV19 and TRBJ2-3, reads DGGITQSPKYLFRKEGQNVTLSCEQNLNHDAMYWYRQDPGQGLRLIYYSQIVNDFQKGDIAEGYSVSREKKESFPLTVTSAQKNPTAFYLCASSIRFDTQYFGPGTRLTVL.

The V call is TRBV19, the J call TRBJ1-5, with TRBD1 as a possible D gene (6 bases). Per germline, CDR1 LNHDA and CDR2 SQIVND (reference sequence). CDR3 length: 17 amino acids. V gave up 0 bases and J gave up 0 bases, with 12 bases separating them. CDR3 sequence reads: CASSIEGHHYSNQPQHF. CDR3 coding DNA: TGTGCCAGTAGTATAGAGGGACACCATTATAGCAATCAGCCCCAGCATTTT.

This chain links TRBV7-9 with TRBJ1-4, with 8 bases aligning to TRBD1. The V and J ends lost 5 bases and 4 bases, in that order; junction bases with no gene match: 6. Germline CDR1 reads SEHNR; CDR2 reads FQNEAQ (reference sequence). The CDR3 spans 15 residues. In DNA form, the CDR3 reads TGTGCCAGCAGCGCCTACAGGGGGGATAATGAAAAACTGTTTTTT. It specifies CASSAYRGDNEKLFF.

J is TRBJ2-3 and V is TRBV10-1, with 9 bases aligning to TRBD2. With 3 bases clipped from V and 7 bases from J, the junction kept 8 bases outside the gene matches. The CDR3 extends over 15 amino acids. Germline assignment: CDR1 WNHNN and CDR2 SYGVQD (reference sequence). Written as DNA, the CDR3 is TGCGCCAGCAGTGACCAAGCGGGAGGAAGCAATACGCAGTATTTT. Translated, it gives CASSDQAGGSNTQYF.

The rearrangement links TRBV19 to TRBJ1-5, with 9 bases lining up with TRBD1. V shed 3 bases, J shed 3 bases, and the junction held 9 bases outside the gene matches. This CDR3 has 17 amino acids. The germline CDR1 and CDR2 sequences are LNHDA and SQIVND (reference sequence). This CDR3 is CASSMGWGQGTNQPQHF. The CDR3 DNA is TGTGCCAGTAGTATGGGATGGGGACAGGGAACCAATCAGCCCCAGCATTTT.

V gene TRBV20-1 combines with J gene TRBJ1-4, with D perhaps matching TRBD1 (5 bases). Trimming shortened V by 3 bases and J by 8 bases, and 19 bases separated the two germline ends. The CDR3 is 15 amino acids. Germline-derived CDR1 and CDR2 are DFQATT and SNEGSKA (reference sequence). The CDR3 region has the DNA TGCAGTGCTAGTCGTGGTGCAGGGCTAAGCGAAAAACTGTTTTTT. Its translation is CSASRGAGLSEKLFF.

The CDR3 sequence is CASSLDAGGLGQPQHF. The CDR3 DNA is TGTGCCAGCAGCTTGGATGCAGGGGGCTTAGGTCAGCCCCAGCATTTT. The genes are TRBV5-6 and TRBJ1-5; 8 positions match TRBD1. There are 16 residues in the CDR3. V lost 0 bases and J lost 6; bases outside the gene matches: 8. Germline CDR1 and CDR2: SGHDT and YYEEEE.

The CDR3 loop reads CASSTQGTDTQYF. CDR3 bases: TGTGCCAGCAGTACCCAGGGTACAGATACGCAGTATTTT. The rearrangement uses TRBV2 and TRBJ2-3, with D possibly TRBD1 on 5 matching bases. Germline values: CDR1 SNHLY, CDR2 FYNNEI. The CDR3 is 13 residues long. Trimming removed 5 bases at V and 3 bases at J, with 9 bases between. The full variable domain, in which reference TRBV2 and TRBJ2-3 provide the parts outside the CDR3, is EPEVTQTPSHQVTQMGQEVILRCVPISNHLYFYWYRQILGQKVEFLVSFYNNEISEKSEIFDDQFSVERPDGSNFTLKIRSTKLEDSAMYFCASSTQGTDTQYFGPGTRLTVL.